This TCR beta chain appears in the sequencing data of a study of blood T cell repertoires in COVID-19. Study-level background: PBMCs, B-cell-depleted T cells, or T cells were the source of the cDNA or gDNA that made up the material.

Unmatched junction bases numbered 12, after V lost 6 bases and J lost 6 bases. This CDR3 comprises 17 residues. CDR1 and CDR2 (germline): KGHDR, SFDVKD. Per the original data handling: Amplifying reference gene primers gave estimates of nucleated cell counts. Assay: immunoSEQ multiplex PCR; the TCRdb copy retains only in-frame clones and omits some. V and J calls and clone size are as listed in that table; D and trimming were resolved from the DNA. This sample has around 85,000 clones, with roughly 86% found just once. The clonotype was recovered from a man aged 50 or older with active COVID-19. This chain joins TRBV24-1 and TRBJ2-7, with 14 bases matching TRBD2. Sequenced: peripheral blood. The CDR3 DNA reads TGTGCCACCAGTCCCACTCCCGGGACTAGCGGGAGAAGCGAGCAGTACTTC. This gives the protein CATSPTPGTSGRSEQYF.